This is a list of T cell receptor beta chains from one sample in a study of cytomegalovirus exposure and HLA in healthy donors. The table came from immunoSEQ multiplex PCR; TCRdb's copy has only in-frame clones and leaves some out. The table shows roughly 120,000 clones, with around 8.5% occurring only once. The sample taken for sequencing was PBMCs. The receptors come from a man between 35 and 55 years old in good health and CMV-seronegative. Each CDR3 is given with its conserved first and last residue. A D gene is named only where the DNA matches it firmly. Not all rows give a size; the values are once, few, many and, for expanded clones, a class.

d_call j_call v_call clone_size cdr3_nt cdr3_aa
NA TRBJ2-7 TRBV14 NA TGTGCCAGCAGCCAAGCAGTGTCCGAGCAGTACTTC CASSQAVSEQYF
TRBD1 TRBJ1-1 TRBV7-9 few TGTGCCAGCAGCTCAGAGGGGGCCACTGAAGCTTTCTTT CASSSEGATEAFF
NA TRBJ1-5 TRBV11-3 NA TGTGCCAGCAGCTCTTTAAGCGGCAGTTTGGGAGATCAGCCCCAGCATTTT CASSSLSGSLGDQPQHF
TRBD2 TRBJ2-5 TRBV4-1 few TGCGCCAGCAGCCAAGATTGGGCTAGCGGGGGATATGATTGGGAGACCCAGTACTTC CASSQDWASGGYDWETQYF
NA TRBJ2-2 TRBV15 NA TGTGCCACCAGCAGAGATCCAGGAACCGGGGAGCTGTTTTTT CATSRDPGTGELFF
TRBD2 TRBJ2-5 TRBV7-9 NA TGTGCCAGCAGCGGGGCGAGCGGGGGGCCTCAAGAGACCCAGTACTTC CASSGASGGPQETQYF
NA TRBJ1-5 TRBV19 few TGTGCCAGTAGCTTGGACTGGCTCAATCAGCCCCAGCATTTT CASSLDWLNQPQHF
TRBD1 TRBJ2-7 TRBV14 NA TGTGCCAGCAGGGACAGGGGGAACTACGAGCAGTACTTC CASRDRGNYEQYF
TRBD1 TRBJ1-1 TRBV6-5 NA TGTGCCAGCACCAGGGGGACAGGGGGAAGGACTGAAGCTTTCTTT CASTRGTGGRTEAFF
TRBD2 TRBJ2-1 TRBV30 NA TGTGCCTGGACGGGGGGGCCAAATGAGCAGTTCTTC CAWTGGPNEQFF
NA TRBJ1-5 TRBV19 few TGTGCCAGTAGTAATATGTGGGACAACAATCAGCCCCAGCATTTT CASSNMWDNNQPQHF
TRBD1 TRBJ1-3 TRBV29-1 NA TGCAGCGTGGCAGGGGGCGAATCTGGAAACACCATATATTTT CSVAGGESGNTIYF
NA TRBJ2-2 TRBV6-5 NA TGTGCCAGCAGGGGGCCCGGGGAGCTGTTTTTT CASRGPGELFF
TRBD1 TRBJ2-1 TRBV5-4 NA TGTGCCAGCAGCCCTGTCGCAGACAGGGTCTACAATGAGCAGTTCTTC CASSPVADRVYNEQFF
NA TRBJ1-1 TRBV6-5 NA TGTGCCAGCAGCCGGTTCCAGGTTCCCAACACTGAAGCTTTCTTT CASSRFQVPNTEAFF
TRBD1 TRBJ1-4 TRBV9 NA TGTGCCAGCAGCGTAGGGGGGACAGGATTTGAAAAACTGTTTTTT CASSVGGTGFEKLFF
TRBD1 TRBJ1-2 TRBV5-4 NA TGTGCCAGCAGGAAAACCGGGACAGTTTACGGCTACACCTTC CASRKTGTVYGYTF
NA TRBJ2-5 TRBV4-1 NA TGCGCCAGCAGCCAAGACAATCTTAATCCGGGGGAGCAGTACTTC CASSQDNLNPGEQYF
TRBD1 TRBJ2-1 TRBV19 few TGTGCCAGTAGTATCCGACAGGGGGCCTACAATGAGCAGTTCTTC CASSIRQGAYNEQFF
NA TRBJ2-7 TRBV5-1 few TGCGCCAGCAGCCCGGACAGACCCACAGACGAGCAGTACTTC CASSPDRPTDEQYF
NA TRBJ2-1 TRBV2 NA TGTGCCAGCAGTGTCTTTCGGCGGAATGAGCAGTTCTTC CASSVFRRNEQFF
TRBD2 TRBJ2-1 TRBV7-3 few TGTGCCAGCAGCCCCAACCTAGCGGGGGGGCACAATGAGCAGTTCTTC CASSPNLAGGHNEQFF
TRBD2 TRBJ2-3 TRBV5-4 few TGTGCCAGCAGCTTGGGTGAGCGGGGGGTAGATACGCAGTATTTT CASSLGERGVDTQYF
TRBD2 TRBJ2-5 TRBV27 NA TGTGCCAGCAGCCCCCAGGGTAGAGGGGAGGGAGAGACCCAGTACTTC CASSPQGRGEGETQYF
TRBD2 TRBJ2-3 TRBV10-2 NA TGCGCCAGCAGTGCAGTAGCGGGGGTAAGCACAGATACGCAGTATTTT CASSAVAGVSTDTQYF
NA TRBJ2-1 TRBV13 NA TGTGCCAGCAGCTTACGGGTTTCCTACAATGAGCAGTTCTTC CASSLRVSYNEQFF
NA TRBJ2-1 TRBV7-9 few TGTGCCAGCAGCATTATAGATGAGCAGTTCTTC CASSIIDEQFF
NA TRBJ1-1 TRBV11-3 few TGTGCCAGCAGCCTTAGTGAGAACACTGAAGCTTTCTTT CASSLSENTEAFF
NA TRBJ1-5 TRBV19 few TGTGCCAGTAGGACAACACAGGGAGGGCGCAATCAGCCCCAGCATTTT CASRTTQGGRNQPQHF
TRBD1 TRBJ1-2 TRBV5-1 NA TGCGCCAGCAGCCCGGACTTAGTCGGGACAGGGGGTGGCTACACCTTC CASSPDLVGTGGGYTF
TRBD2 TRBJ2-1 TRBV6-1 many TGTGCCAGCAGCACCCTAGCGGGGGGGCCGGATGAGCAGTTCTTC CASSTLAGGPDEQFF
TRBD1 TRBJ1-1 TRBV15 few TGTGCCACCAGCAGGTCGACAGGGTACATGAACACTGAAGCTTTCTTT CATSRSTGYMNTEAFF
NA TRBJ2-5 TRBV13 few TGTGCCAGCAGCCCGCGGAGAAGGAGGGAGACCCAGTACTTC CASSPRRRRETQYF
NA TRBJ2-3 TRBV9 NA TGTGCCAGCAGCGACCTATTTCTTAGCGCGCAGTATTTT CASSDLFLSAQYF
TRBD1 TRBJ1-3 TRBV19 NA TGTGCCAGCAGGACAGGGCACTCTGGAAACACCATATATTTT CASRTGHSGNTIYF
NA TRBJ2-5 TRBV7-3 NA TGTGCCAGCAGCTCCTCGGGGGACCAAGAGACCCAGTACTTC CASSSSGDQETQYF
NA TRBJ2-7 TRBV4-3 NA TGCGCCAGCAGCCAAGGCACTAGCTACGAGCAGTACTTC CASSQGTSYEQYF
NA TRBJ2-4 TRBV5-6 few TGTGCCAGCAGCTTGGGAGGGGGAGAGGACATTCAGTACTTC CASSLGGGEDIQYF
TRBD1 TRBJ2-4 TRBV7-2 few TGTGCCAGCAGCACGAGACAGGGGATAGCCAAAAACATTCAGTACTTC CASSTRQGIAKNIQYF
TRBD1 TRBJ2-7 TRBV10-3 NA TGTGCCATCAGCCCGGGACAGAGCTACGAGCAGTACTTC CAISPGQSYEQYF
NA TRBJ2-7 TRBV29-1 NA TGCAGCGTTCGTGACGGACAGACCTACGAGCAGTACTTC CSVRDGQTYEQYF
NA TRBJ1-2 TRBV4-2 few TGTGCCAGCAGCCATATGAGGGAGTCTAACTATGGCTACACCTTC CASSHMRESNYGYTF
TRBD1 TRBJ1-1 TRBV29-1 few TGCAGCGCCCTAGGTGGCAGGGGGGCCTACACTGAAGCTTTCTTT CSALGGRGAYTEAFF
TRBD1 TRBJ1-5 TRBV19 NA TGTGCCAGTAGTATAGGGACAGGGTACAATCAGCCCCAGCATTTT CASSIGTGYNQPQHF
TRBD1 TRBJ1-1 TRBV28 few TGTGCCAGCAGTCCTGGGACAGTTGGGAACACTGAAGCTTTCTTT CASSPGTVGNTEAFF
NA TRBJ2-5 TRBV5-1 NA TGCGCCAGCAGCTCCCTAGGGGGGGGTCGGAAGACCCAGTACTTC CASSSLGGGRKTQYF
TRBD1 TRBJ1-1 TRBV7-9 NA TGTGCCAGCTCAGGGGGCAACACTGAAGCTTTCTTT CASSGGNTEAFF
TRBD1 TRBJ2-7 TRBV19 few TGTGCCAGTAACGGGGACAGAGACGCCTCGAGGCACTTC CASNGDRDASRHF
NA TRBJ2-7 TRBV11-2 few TGTGCCAGCAGCTTAGACAGGGCAACCTACGAGCAGTACTTC CASSLDRATYEQYF
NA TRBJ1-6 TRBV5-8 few TGTGCCAGCAGCTTGGTCCAGGGCGGTTCACCCCTCCACTTT CASSLVQGGSPLHF
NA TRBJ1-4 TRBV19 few TGTGCCAGTACCCCCTCGACAGTGAGGAATGAAAAACTGTTTTTT CASTPSTVRNEKLFF
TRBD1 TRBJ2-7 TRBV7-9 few TGTGCCAGCAGCTTCTGGGACAGGGCCTACGAGCAGTACTTC CASSFWDRAYEQYF
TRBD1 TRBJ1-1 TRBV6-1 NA TGTGCCAGCAGTGAAGGGACAGGGGTAGAAGCTTTCTTT CASSEGTGVEAFF
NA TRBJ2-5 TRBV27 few TGTGCCAGCAGTTTTGGGGGCGGGGAGACCCAGTACTTC CASSFGGGETQYF